The following is a TCR beta chain sequence with its context. Its target is not known. This entry is derived from a study of OX40 agonist ivuxolimab in advanced cancers. Points from the study as a whole: Some nonresponders additionally presented with little normalized T-cell clonal expansion.

Germline V gene sequence: CDR1 DFQATT, CDR2 SNEGSKA (reference sequence). This CDR3 contains 11 residues. V was shortened by 3 bases and J by 4 bases, with 7 bases between the two germline ends. Prior autoimmune disease or systemic immunosuppression barred patients. Measured with immunoSEQ multiplex PCR; TCRdb has only the in-frame clones, and not every one. The table records roughly 49,000 clones, around 84% of them present only once. The sequences come from CD4+ or CD8+ T cells sorted from blood, collected in a trial of the OX40 agonist ivuxolimab. The receptor comes from an adult with an advanced solid tumor such as melanoma, head and neck, liver or kidney cancer. The chain couples TRBV20-1 to TRBJ2-7; tentative D call: TRBD1 (5 bases). The CDR3 coding sequence is TGCAGTGCTAGGCCAGGGTACGAGCAGTACTTC. The encoded protein is CSARPGYEQYF.